The T cell receptor (beta chain) under discussion was sequenced for a study of CD8+CD57+ T cells in acquired aplastic anemia. Study conclusions and caveats: Patients did not significantly differ from controls in CD8+ Simpson's diversity.

Patients picked for sequencing had shown CD8+CD57+ cell expansion detected by flow cytometry. At least ten counts were recorded for this clonotype. Its specificity is unknown. This CDR3 contains 13 residues. V was clipped by 4 bases and J by 2 bases, with 8 bases between them. Germline CDR1 and CDR2: WSHSY and SAAADI. Profiling that covered TCR beta VDJ and CDR3 relied on genomic DNA as its template. TCRdb reanalysed the reads using MiXCR and keeps one entry per CDR3 protein. The sample has approximately 200,000 distinct CDR3 sequences; about half are singletons. This receptor was obtained from a human donor with aplastic anemia. The genes are TRBV10-2 and TRBJ2-5, with unresolved D. Sequencing used sorted CD4+, CD8+, or CD8+CD57+ T cells (not recorded which) from PBMCs. The CDR3 DNA reads TGCGCCAGCAGTGTAACCAGTCAAGAGACCCAGTACTTC. It codes for CASSVTSQETQYF.